This T cell receptor beta chain was observed in a study of T cell responses to AZD1222 COVID-19 vaccine. Study context: Second doses that came at about 4 or about 12 weeks were put together. Study results and caveats: There were mostly white British donors and more females than males, and clonal diversity was possibly underestimated. Epitopes outside B.1.351 and B.1.1.7 mutated regions reportedly drew nearly half of spike TCRs.

Remarks on this clone: Its antigen remains unidentified.

Repertoires were generated with immunoSEQ multiplex PCR, while TCRdb's copy carries only in-frame clones and drops some. The table shows 85,000 to 100,000 clones, with around 90% occurring only once. The CDR3 spans 17 residues. Sequenced material: peripheral blood, taken on day 0 of AZD1222 vaccination. The chain combines TRBV12-2 with TRBJ2-3; the table calls TRBD2, which could not be checked here. TRBV12-2 is a pseudogene locus. The sequence was obtained from an adult in good health. DNA of the CDR3: TGTGCAAGTCGCGGACGCGGGGGACTTATAAGCACAGATACGCAGTATTTT. Its protein product is CASRGRGGLISTDTQYF.